Listed here are 5 T cell receptor beta chains from one sample, sequenced in a study of shared clonotypes between healthy human individuals. The assay was immunoSEQ multiplex PCR, and TCRdb's table has in-frame clones only and misses some. The table lists 150,000 to 200,000 clones, around 93% of them singletons, with 0.065% to 0.07% in the top ten. Sequences were obtained from naive CD4+ T cells sorted from blood. Specified subset: CD45RA+ positively selected. These receptors all come from a woman in her 30s in good health.

This sequence joins TRBV5-1 and TRBJ2-3; D gene uncertain. CDR3 length: 15 amino acids. Germline-derived CDR1 and CDR2 are SGHRS and YFSETQ. Trimming stripped 4 bases from V and 0 bases from J, with 12 bases between. The CDR3 DNA is TGCGCCAGCAGCCTCAGCCGGAGAAGCACAGATACGCAGTATTTT. It yields the protein CASSLSRRSTDTQYF.

The V call is TRBV27, the J call TRBJ2-1; D remains unclear. Germline V gene sequence: CDR1 MNHEY, CDR2 SMNVEV (reference sequence). CDR3 length: 13 residues. V shed 2 bases and J shed 5 bases, with 7 bases lying between them. Written as DNA, the CDR3 is TGTGCCAGCAGTTTACGTGGAAACAATGAGCAGTTCTTC. This sequence encodes CASSLRGNNEQFF.

The chain combines TRBV5-5 with TRBJ1-4; D is ambiguous. CDR3 length: 13 amino acids. V shed 0 bases and J shed 3 bases, with 3 bases lying between them. Germline CDR1 SGHKS, CDR2 YYEKEE (reference sequence). The CDR3 region is CASSLGSNEKLFF. As DNA, the CDR3 is TGTGCCAGCAGCTTGGGATCTAATGAAAAACTGTTTTTT.

This clone was detected once. The J gene is TRBJ2-7, the V gene TRBV9, with D maybe TRBD1 (5 bases). The CDR3 extends over 15 amino acids. Trimming shortened V by 0 bases and J by 5 bases, and 15 bases separated the two germline ends. CDR1 SGDLS and CDR2 YYNGEE come from the germline V gene. The CDR3 sequence is CASSVAPAGHHEQYF. CDR3 coding DNA: TGTGCCAGCAGCGTAGCCCCCGCAGGACACCACGAGCAGTACTTC.

The CDR3, as DNA: TGTGCCAGCAGTTACTCGGGGGCAGGGAAGATCTACGAGCAGTACTTC. The encoded protein is CASSYSGAGKIYEQYF. V is TRBV6-5 and J is TRBJ2-7; D perhaps matches TRBD1 (6 bases). The CDR3 contains 16 residues. Germline CDR1 is MNHEY and CDR2 is SVGAGI. The ends were cut back, 0 bases at V and 3 bases at J, with 15 bases in the middle.